This entry lists 24 T cell receptor beta chains sequenced from one sample in a study of shared clonotypes between healthy human individuals. The data were produced by immunoSEQ multiplex PCR, yet TCRdb's version contains in-frame clones alone and is incomplete. The sample contains over 1.5 million clones, 95% to 99% of which appear only once. The sample was naive CD4+ T cells sorted from blood. Stated subset: CD45RA+ positively selected. Source of these receptors: a man in his thirties or forties in good health.

This chain connects TRBV30 to TRBJ2-6; D gene unclear. Trimming stripped 2 bases from V and 3 bases from J, with 17 bases between. Germline loops: CDR1 GTSNPN, CDR2 SVGIG (reference sequence). The CDR3 spans 17 residues. The CDR3 loop is CAWSPRGRRNGANVLTF. In nucleotides, the CDR3 is TGTGCCTGGAGTCCACGAGGCAGGCGAAATGGGGCCAACGTCCTGACTTTC.

This chain connects TRBV2 to TRBJ1-2, with D possibly TRBD1 on 6 matching bases. Trimming cost V 6 bases and J 0 bases, with 17 bases left between them. In germline, CDR1 is SNHLY, CDR2 FYNNEI. There are 16 residues in the CDR3. The CDR3 protein is CASRVNTGSANYGYTF. CDR3 sequence (DNA): TGTGCCAGCAGGGTTAATACAGGGTCCGCTAACTATGGCTACACCTTC. Supplemented by reference TRBV2 and TRBJ1-2, the full variable domain reads EPEVTQTPSHQVTQMGQEVILRCVPISNHLYFYWYRQILGQKVEFLVSFYNNEISEKSEIFDDQFSVERPDGSNFTLKIRSTKLEDSAMYFCASRVNTGSANYGYTFGSGTRLTVV.

The V and J genes are TRBV6-1 and TRBJ1-4; D gene unclear. The CDR3 sequence is 12 residues long. V was trimmed by 7 bases and J by 3 bases, leaving 6 bases between them. Per the germline V gene, CDR1 is MNHNS and CDR2 is SASEGT. The CDR3 region has the DNA TGTGCCAGCAAGGGTGCTAATGAAAAACTGTTTTTT. Residues: CASKGANEKLFF.

CDR3 loop: CSARSFGYTF. The DNA of the CDR3 is TGCAGTGCTAGATCCTTTGGCTACACCTTC. V gene TRBV20-1 combines with J gene TRBJ1-2; D is unresolved. V dropped 2 bases and J dropped 7 bases, with 5 bases sitting between them. Germline V CDR1 and CDR2: DFQATT, SNEGSKA (reference sequence). The CDR3 runs 10 residues.

The chain couples TRBV6-8 to TRBJ2-2; 7 nucleotides line up with TRBD1. The CDR3 runs 14 residues. Germline assignment: CDR1 MNHGY and CDR2 SAAAGT. V lost 2 bases, J lost 6 bases, and 3 bases stayed unmatched. The CDR3 sequence is CASSYAQGAGELFF. The CDR3 region has the DNA TGTGCCAGCAGTTACGCGCAGGGGGCCGGGGAGCTGTTTTTT.

Note on this clone: Other DNA sequences in this sample translate to the same CDR3. In nucleotides, the CDR3 is TGTGCCAGCAGCCCCGGAACCCAGCCCCAGCATTTT. This encodes CASSPGTQPQHF. The chain combines TRBV7-9 with TRBJ1-5; D is unresolved. Germline values: CDR1 SEHNR, CDR2 FQNEAQ (reference sequence). Trimming removed 5 bases at V and 7 bases at J, with 9 bases between. The CDR3 length is 12 residues.

The V call is TRBV7-2, the J call TRBJ2-3, with TRBD2 matching over 10 bases. Germline-derived CDR1 and CDR2 are SGHTA and FQGNSA. The CDR3 sequence is 16 residues long. The V and J ends lost 5 bases and 2 bases, in that order; junction bases with no gene match: 7. CDR3 bases: TGTGCCAGCAGCCTGGGGACTAGCGAGGTCACAGATACGCAGTATTTT. Its translation is CASSLGTSEVTDTQYF.

The chain couples TRBV2 to TRBJ2-7; D perhaps matches TRBD1 (5 bases). This CDR3 comprises 13 residues. Deletions cut 3 bases from V and 5 bases from J, with 11 bases between. CDR1 SNHLY and CDR2 FYNNEI come from the germline V gene. The CDR3 sequence is CASSDDSKDEQYF. The CDR3 DNA reads TGTGCCAGCAGTGACGACAGTAAAGACGAGCAGTACTTC.

For the CDR3, the DNA is TGCGCCAGCAGCTTGACCTCTGGGATTCAGTACTTC. Protein product: CASSLTSGIQYF. This rearrangement joins TRBV5-1 to TRBJ2-4; D uncertain. This CDR3 is 12 amino acids long. The germline gives CDR1 SGHRS, CDR2 YFSETQ. Trimming cost V 1 base and J 10 bases, with 9 bases left between them.

This clone was observed a single time. The J gene is TRBJ2-4, the V gene TRBV15; D may match TRBD1 or TRBD2 (5 bases each). Trimming removed 3 bases at V and 0 bases at J, with 12 bases between. CDR3 length: 16 residues. CDR1 is LNHNV, CDR2 YYDKDF, per germline (reference sequence). CDR3 nucleotides: TGTGCCACCAGCAGTTATGGGGGAGTAGCCAAAAACATTCAGTACTTC. It encodes CATSSYGGVAKNIQYF.

Worth noting for this clone: Additional DNA sequences in this sample encode the identical CDR3. The chain recombines TRBV5-1 with TRBJ2-7, with 11 bases matching TRBD2. From germline, CDR1 is SGHRS and CDR2 YFSETQ. The CDR3 spans 14 residues. The V segment lost 3 bases and the J segment 2 bases; nucleotides outside the gene matches: 1. The CDR3 nucleotides are TGCGCCAGCAGCTCGACTAGCGGGACCTACGAGCAGTACTTC. Translated: CASSSTSGTYEQYF.

The V and J genes are TRBV28 and TRBJ1-1, with a tentative D call TRBD1 (5 bases). The V end lost 5 bases, the J end lost 0 bases, and 10 bases lay between the germline ends. Germline values: CDR1 MDHEN, CDR2 SYDVKM. This CDR3 region has 14 residues. CDR3 sequence (DNA): TGTGCCAGCAGTGCCAGGGCTCTGAACACTGAAGCTTTCTTT. Amino acid sequence: CASSARALNTEAFF.

The genes are TRBV5-1 and TRBJ2-1, with 12 bases identical to TRBD2. The CDR3 has 16 amino acids. The germline V gene encodes CDR1 SGHRS and CDR2 YFSETQ. V lost 4 bases to trimming and J lost 9 bases; unmatched junction nucleotides: 11. The CDR3 DNA is TGCGCCAGCAGCCCGCCCCTAGCGGGAGGGCCCGGTGAGCAGTTCTTC. This sequence encodes CASSPPLAGGPGEQFF. The full variable domain, in which reference TRBV5-1 and TRBJ2-1 provide the parts outside the CDR3, is KAGVTQTPRYLIKTRGQQVTLSCSPISGHRSVSWYQQTPGQGLQFLFEYFSETQRNKGNFPGRFSGRQFSNSRSEMNVSTLELGDSALYLCASSPPLAGGPGEQFFGPGTRLTVL.

The chain links TRBV5-1 to TRBJ1-1; unclear D gene. Germline CDR1 is SGHRS and CDR2 is YFSETQ. V dropped 0 bases and J dropped 1 base, with 7 bases sitting between them. There are 14 residues in the CDR3. The CDR3 coding sequence is TGCGCCAGCAGCTTGGTACCGGCGAACACTGAAGCTTTCTTT. This translates into CASSLVPANTEAFF.

This chain joins TRBV21-1 and TRBJ2-1; TRBD2, the table's D call, was not compared with the DNA. TRBV21-1 counts as a pseudogene. This CDR3 comprises 21 residues. The CDR3 is CASSKAAPGASGRKGYNEQFF. CDR3 bases: TGTGCCAGCAGCAAAGCTGCCCCCGGGGCTAGCGGGAGAAAAGGTTACAATGAGCAGTTCTTC.

In regard to this clone: Additional DNA sequences in this sample encode the identical CDR3. The rearrangement joins TRBV6-5 to TRBJ2-1; D ambiguous. CDR1 is MNHEY and CDR2 is SVGAGI in the germline V gene. The length of the CDR3 is 11 residues. The germline V and J ends were trimmed by 6 bases and 7 bases, with 7 bases remaining between them. The CDR3 DNA reads as TGTGCCAGCAGACAAGGGAATGAGCAGTTCTTC. Protein: CASRQGNEQFF.

The chain combines TRBV15 with TRBJ1-3, with D hard to call. V dropped 0 bases and J dropped 0 bases, with 12 bases sitting between them. From germline, CDR1 is LNHNV and CDR2 YYDKDF (reference sequence). This CDR3 has 17 amino acids. Written as DNA, the CDR3 is TGTGCCACCAGCAGAGATTTGTTGGCAGCCTCTGGAAACACCATATATTTT. Encoded protein: CATSRDLLAASGNTIYF.

The V call is TRBV7-8, the J call TRBJ1-5; D not certain. Per germline, CDR1 SGHVS and CDR2 FQNEAQ. Deletions cut 0 bases from V and 4 bases from J, with 13 bases between. This CDR3 has 16 residues. CDR3 sequence reads: CASSLAGPGSNQPQHF. The DNA for the CDR3 is TGTGCCAGCAGCTTAGCGGGTCCGGGATCAAATCAGCCCCAGCATTTT.

The chain has TRBV30 and TRBJ2-7, with 8 nucleotides matching TRBD2. The CDR3 consists of 15 residues. Germline CDR1 reads GTSNPN; CDR2 reads SVGIG (reference sequence). Trimming removed 4 bases from V and 6 bases from J; junction bases left unmatched: 14. CDR3 protein: CAWNGLAPFVSEQYF. CDR3 nucleotides: TGTGCCTGGAACGGACTAGCCCCGTTCGTCTCCGAGCAGTACTTC.

V is TRBV6-1 and J is TRBJ2-3; D remains unclear. Looked up from germline, CDR1 is MNHNS and CDR2 is SASEGT. The germline V and J ends were trimmed by 6 bases and 0 bases, with 10 bases remaining between them. The CDR3 covers 14 residues. The CDR3 DNA sequence: TGTGCCAGCAGCGTAGTCGTTAGCACAGATACGCAGTATTTT. This codes for CASSVVVSTDTQYF.

The chain combines TRBV6-1 with TRBJ1-5; 8 positions match TRBD1. This CDR3 comprises 15 residues. V shed 6 bases and J 2 bases; nucleotides not matched to a gene: 6. Germline CDR1 and CDR2: MNHNS and SASEGT. Here the CDR3 DNA reads TGTGCCAGCAGCCGAGGACAGGGTGGCAATCAGCCCCAGCATTTT. Translation: CASSRGQGGNQPQHF.

J is TRBJ1-5 and V is TRBV6-5, with D perhaps TRBD1 (5 bases). Trimming took 6 bases from V and 2 from J, leaving 11 bases between them. Germline V gene data show CDR1 as MNHEY and CDR2 as SVGAGI. The CDR3 consists of 14 residues. Written as DNA, the CDR3 is TGTGCCAGCAGCCCCGCGGGGGGCAATCAGCCCCAGCATTTT. Translation: CASSPAGGNQPQHF.

This clone was detected once. The gene calls are TRBV4-2 and TRBJ2-7; D gene ambiguous. Germline values: CDR1 LGHNA, CDR2 YNFKEQ. The CDR3 covers 13 residues. Trimming took 2 bases from V and 0 from J, leaving 5 bases between them. DNA for the CDR3: TGTGCCAGCAGCCAATTCAGCTCCTACGAGCAGTACTTC. Its translation is CASSQFSSYEQYF.

The rearrangement uses TRBV10-2 and TRBJ1-3, with D possibly matching TRBD1 (5 bases). The CDR3 sequence is 15 residues long. Germline lookup yields CDR1 WSHSY and CDR2 SAAADI. Between the trimmed V and J ends, which lost 4 bases and 0 bases, there was a span of 10 bases. For the CDR3, the DNA is TGCGCCAGCAGTGTATCGACAGCCTCTGGAAACACCATATATTTT. Amino acid sequence: CASSVSTASGNTIYF.